The entry below gives a single T cell receptor beta chain sequence along with its context. The sample is drawn from a study of T cells in women clearing cervical HPV infection. On the study more broadly: Donors had HPV16-related CIN3 or worse; 2 had invasive cancer.

TCR beta CDR3 amplified by multiplex PCR from approximately 1,300 ng genomic DNA. TCRdb keeps only in-frame clones here, not all; method: immunoSEQ multiplex PCR. With roughly 15,000 clones in the sample, the ten largest clones hold about 10%. The sample taken for sequencing was blood buffy coat. This clonotype was obtained from a woman aged 18 to 69 with a cervical HPV16 infection that either progressed to CIN3+ or cleared (not recorded which).

CDR3 bases read: TGTGCCAGCAGTGTCCGACCTAGCAAAGTACCAGATACG. Protein sequence: CASSVRPSKVPDT. The full CDR3 sequence reads CASSVRPSKVPDTQYF. The V call is TRBV6-4, the J call TRBJ2-3; TRBD2 is a possible D gene (5 bases). Sequencing ends 3 residues short of the CDR3 end; the germline J gene provides the rest. The CDR3 runs 16 residues. Looked up from germline, CDR1 is MRHNA and CDR2 is SNTAGT. V lost 4 bases and J 4 bases, leaving 18 bases between the germline ends.